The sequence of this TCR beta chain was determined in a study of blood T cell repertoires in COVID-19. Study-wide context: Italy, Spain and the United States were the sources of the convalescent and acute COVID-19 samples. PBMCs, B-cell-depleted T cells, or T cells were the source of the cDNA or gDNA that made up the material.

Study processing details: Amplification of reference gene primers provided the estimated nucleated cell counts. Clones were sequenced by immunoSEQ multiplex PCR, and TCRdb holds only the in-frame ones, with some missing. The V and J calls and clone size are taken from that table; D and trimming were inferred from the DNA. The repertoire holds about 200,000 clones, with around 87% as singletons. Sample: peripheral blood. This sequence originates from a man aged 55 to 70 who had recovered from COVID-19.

The CDR3 DNA is TGTGCCAGCAGCTTCCGGGGTCGCCCAAGCACAGATACGCAGTATTTT. It specifies CASSFRGRPSTDTQYF. This rearrangement joins TRBV11-1 to TRBJ2-3; D may be TRBD2 (5 bases). The CDR3 spans 16 residues. Germline CDR1 SGHAT, CDR2 FQDESV (reference sequence). V dropped 3 bases and J dropped 0 bases, with 13 bases sitting between them.